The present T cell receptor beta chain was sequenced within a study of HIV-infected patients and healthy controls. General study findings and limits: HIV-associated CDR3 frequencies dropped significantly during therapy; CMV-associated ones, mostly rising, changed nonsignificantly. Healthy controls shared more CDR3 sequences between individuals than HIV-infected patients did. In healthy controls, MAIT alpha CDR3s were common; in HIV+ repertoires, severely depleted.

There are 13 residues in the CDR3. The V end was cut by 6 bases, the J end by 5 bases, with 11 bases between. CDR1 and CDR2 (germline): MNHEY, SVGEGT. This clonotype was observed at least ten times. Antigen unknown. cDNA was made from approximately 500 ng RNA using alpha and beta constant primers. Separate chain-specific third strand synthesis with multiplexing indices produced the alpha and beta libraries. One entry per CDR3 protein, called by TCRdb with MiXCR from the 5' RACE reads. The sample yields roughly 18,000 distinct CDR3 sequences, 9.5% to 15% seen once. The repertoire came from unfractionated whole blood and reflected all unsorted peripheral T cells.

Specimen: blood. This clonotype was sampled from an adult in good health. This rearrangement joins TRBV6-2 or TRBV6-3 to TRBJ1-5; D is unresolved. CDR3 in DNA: TGTGCCAGCAGAGCCAGCGGCTATCAGCCCCAGCATTTT. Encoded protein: CASRASGYQPQHF.